This record looks at one T cell receptor (beta chain) sequence and its context. Its antigen specificity is not known. Per-nucleotide qualities are absent, and no much larger clonotype sits a single base away. What this sample's time point label stands for: week 47, end of study. Every vaccine dose consisted of 300 ug of a 20-mer mutant IDH1 peptide in Montanide, administered subcutaneously together with topical imiquimod. Eight vaccinations were administered to patients in weeks 1, 3, 5, 7, 11, 15, 19 and 23, corresponding to visits V03 through V10. All donors had newly diagnosed IDH1-mutant astrocytomas of WHO grade 3 or 4 that showed loss of nuclear ATRX. The samples were drawn from NOA16, a multicentre, single-arm, open-label phase I trial in Germany that tested a mutant IDH1 peptide vaccine in humans for the first time. Genomic DNA for TCRB sequencing was isolated from EDTA blood with the DNeasy Blood and Tissue Kit.

Libraries were built with the immunoSEQ multiplex PCR assay. Rearranged TCR beta chain sequences were amplified with the hsTCRB Kit following the manufacturer's protocol. TCRB libraries were sequenced on an Illumina MiSeq. In the source study's methods: The proprietary platform of the kit vendor was used for demultiplexing, trimming and gene mapping. The table comes from immuneACCESS by way of TCRdb, which keeps in-frame sequences with V and J called. Part of the clones is missing from these tables; in studies checked, under half for an unresolved V gene and the rest for unknown reasons. V and J calls and clone size follow that table, whereas D and trimming were derived from the DNA. The sample has about 94,000 clones on record, nearly 90% of them singletons. The ten largest clones represent over 0.6% of the sample. The sample comes from a study of a mutant IDH1 vaccine in newly diagnosed glioma (dated by TCRdb to the early 2020s). For the wider study: In the chemotherapy-containing groups, vaccination started alongside temozolomide cycles, whereas in patients who had radiotherapy alone it started 4-6 weeks after radiotherapy. For exploratory analyses, under 30 treated patients had longitudinal TCRB deep sequencing done wherever samples were available. Before enrollment, patients had received standard therapy of radiotherapy alone, temozolomide alone, or radiochemotherapy with temozolomide; most received the combination. Of the 25 to 35 treated patients, around 62% were male and approximately 40% were female, and a mean age of roughly 40 years was recorded. The week-35 safety follow-up took place at visit V12, and the week-47 end of study took place at visit V13. Peripheral blood was drawn at six visits: V03 (baseline), V05, V07, V10, V12 and V13.

V is cut back by 4 bases and J by 5 bases, with 5 bases in the junction unmatched. CDR3 length: 13 amino acids, cysteine to phenylalanine. Only CDR3 DNA remains: 39 bases, in frame from the first base. Sequences GTSNPN (CDR1) and SVGIG (CDR2) are obtained from the germline V gene (reference sequence). Broad study findings and their caveats: Pseudoprogression seemed to be unrelated to changes in the top peripheral T cell clonotypes found by TCRB sequencing. It was noted by the authors that analyses of patient blood samples could not be reproduced owing to sample limitations. Across multiple MHC alleles, vaccine-induced immune responses were seen in 93.3% of patients. Availability determined which PBMC samples were chosen for TCRB deep sequencing.

The TCR was taken from a woman aged 50 to 60 with glioma. Here the sequenced sample was PBMCs, taken from a glioma patient whose treatment included an IDH1 peptide vaccine. The sequence is built from TRBV30 and TRBJ1-1; 9 bases in between match TRBD1. The CDR3 protein: CAWIGTGRTEAFF. DNA sequence: TGTGCCTGGATCGGGACAGGGCGGACTGAAGCTTTCTTT.